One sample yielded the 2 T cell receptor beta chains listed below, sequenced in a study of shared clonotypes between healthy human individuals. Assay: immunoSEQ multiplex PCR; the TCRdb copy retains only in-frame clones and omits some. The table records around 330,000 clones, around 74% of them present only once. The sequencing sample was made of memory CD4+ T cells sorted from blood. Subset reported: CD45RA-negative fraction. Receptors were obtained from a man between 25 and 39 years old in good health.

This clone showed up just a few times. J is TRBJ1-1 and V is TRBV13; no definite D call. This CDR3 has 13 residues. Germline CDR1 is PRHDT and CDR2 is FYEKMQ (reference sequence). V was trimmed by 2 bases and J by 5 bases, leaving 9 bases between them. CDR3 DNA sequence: TGTGCCAGCAGCTTACGCAGTGAGACTGAAGCTTTCTTT. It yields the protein CASSLRSETEAFF.

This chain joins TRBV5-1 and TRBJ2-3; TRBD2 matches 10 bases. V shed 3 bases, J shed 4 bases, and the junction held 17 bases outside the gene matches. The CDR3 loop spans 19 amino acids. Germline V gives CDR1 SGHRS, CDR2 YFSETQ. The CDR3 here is CASSYSALAGRGGADTQYF. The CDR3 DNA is TGCGCCAGCAGCTACTCGGCACTAGCGGGAAGAGGTGGGGCAGATACGCAGTATTTT.